A single sample is the source of the 13 T cell receptor beta chains below, sequenced in a study of blood T cell repertoires in COVID-19. Measured with immunoSEQ multiplex PCR; TCRdb has only the in-frame clones, and not every one. Among 55,000 to 90,000 clones, about 88% were seen once, and the ten largest hold 3.5% to 5%. Material for sequencing was peripheral blood. These receptors originate from a man between 65 and 79 years old with active COVID-19.

V and J are TRBV5-4 and TRBJ2-7, with TRBD2 identical over 9 bases. Germline values: CDR1 SGHNT, CDR2 YYREEE (reference sequence). With V trimmed by 10 bases and J by 6 bases, 11 bases remained unmatched. The CDR3 spans 13 residues. The DNA of the CDR3 is TGTGCCCTGGGGGGCGGGAGGGCGTCCGAGCAGTACTTC. The encoded protein is CALGGGRASEQYF.

The J gene is TRBJ2-1, the V gene TRBV5-4; D may be TRBD2 (7 bases). V was clipped by 6 bases and J by 7 bases, with 20 bases between them. Germline-derived CDR1 and CDR2 are SGHNT and YYREEE (reference sequence). This CDR3 spans 15 amino acids. In DNA form, the CDR3 reads TGTGCCAGCACCCCGACTCGGGGGGCGGGAAATGAGCAGTTCTTC. This gives the protein CASTPTRGAGNEQFF.

The chain carries TRBV7-9 and TRBJ1-6; 7 bases are shared with TRBD1. Germline V lookup: CDR1 SEHNR, CDR2 FQNEAQ (reference sequence). There are 16 residues in the CDR3. V trimming: 5 bases; J trimming: 10 bases; junction bases outside the gene matches: 14. The CDR3 DNA reads TGTGCCAGCAGCACCGTGGGGGGCAGGGGGAGCTCACCCCTCCACTTT. Amino acids: CASSTVGGRGSSPLHF.

The chain is built from TRBV28 and TRBJ2-1; TRBD2 matches 13 bases. V gave up 4 bases and J gave up 2 bases; unmatched junction bases: 5. The CDR3 runs to 17 residues. The germline CDR1 and CDR2 sequences are MDHEN and SYDVKM. CDR3 sequence reads: CASSSRLAGGTYNEQFF. CDR3 in DNA: TGTGCCAGCAGTTCCCGACTAGCGGGAGGCACCTACAATGAGCAGTTCTTC. Complete variable domain (other parts from reference TRBV28 and TRBJ2-1): DVKVTQSSRYLVKRTGEKVFLECVQDMDHENMFWYRQDPGLGLRLIYFSYDVKMKEKGDIPEGYSVSREKKERFSLILESASTNQTSMYLCASSSRLAGGTYNEQFFGPGTRLTVL.

The gene calls are TRBV5-4 and TRBJ2-3, with TRBD2 identical over 11 bases. V lost 5 bases and J lost 2; bases outside the gene matches: 10. The CDR3 sequence is 17 residues long. Germline assignment: CDR1 SGHNT and CDR2 YYREEE (reference sequence). The CDR3 sequence is CASRGAPTSGTTDTQYF. The CDR3 coding sequence is TGTGCCAGCAGGGGTGCCCCGACTAGCGGGACCACAGATACGCAGTATTTT.

The rearrangement uses TRBV28 and TRBJ2-3; 10 bases fit TRBD2. Per the germline V gene, CDR1 is MDHEN and CDR2 is SYDVKM. This CDR3 has 14 amino acids. The V gene end was trimmed by 10 bases and the J gene end by 2 bases; junction bases not matched to a gene: 6. The CDR3 region has the DNA TGTGCCACAAATAGCGGGAGGCCCACAGATACGCAGTATTTT. It is translated as CATNSGRPTDTQYF.

CDR3 nucleotides: TGTGCCAGCAGCTTGGCCGGTAGAAAGAACACCGGGGAGCTGTTTTTT. This translates into CASSLAGRKNTGELFF. The J gene is TRBJ2-2, the V gene TRBV5-4; no firm D call. The CDR3 extends over 16 amino acids. V was cut by 0 bases and J by 1 base, with 10 bases left in between. The V gene's germline CDR1 is SGHNT and CDR2 YYREEE (reference sequence).

This sequence joins TRBV24-1 and TRBJ2-3, with D perhaps TRBD2 (6 bases). The CDR3 contains 15 residues. Deletions cut 9 bases from V and 1 base from J, with 16 bases between. Germline V gene lookup returns CDR1 KGHDR and CDR2 SFDVKD. CDR3: CATSGEVLGTDTQYF. In DNA, the CDR3 is TGTGCCACCTCCGGGGAGGTCCTGGGCACAGATACGCAGTATTTT.

In its sample, this clone was seen a few times. The chain is built from TRBV2 and TRBJ1-2; 10 bases map to TRBD1. This CDR3 has 16 residues. Germline CDR1 and CDR2: SNHLY and FYNNEI. V dropped 6 bases and J dropped 8; count of bases not matched to a gene: 15. The CDR3 is CASRRDRGRADRGYTF. CDR3 nucleotides: TGTGCCAGCAGGAGGGACAGGGGCCGAGCAGACCGAGGCTACACCTTC. Supplemented by reference TRBV2 and TRBJ1-2, the full variable domain reads EPEVTQTPSHQVTQMGQEVILRCVPISNHLYFYWYRQILGQKVEFLVSFYNNEISEKSEIFDDQFSVERPDGSNFTLKIRSTKLEDSAMYFCASRRDRGRADRGYTFGSGTRLTVV.

In its sample, this clone was seen a few times. The chain uses TRBV7-2 and TRBJ2-7, with 7 bases lining up with TRBD2. There are 13 residues in the CDR3. V gave up 5 bases and J gave up 2 bases; unmatched junction bases: 3. Germline CDR1 reads SGHTA; CDR2 reads FQGNSA. The CDR3: CASSPLAAYEQYF. DNA for the CDR3: TGTGCCAGCAGCCCCCTAGCGGCCTACGAGCAGTACTTC.

The chain recombines TRBV10-3 with TRBJ2-1; tentatively, D is TRBD2 (5 bases). Looked up from germline, CDR1 is ENHRY and CDR2 is SYGVKD. V lost 2 bases and J 2 bases, leaving 10 bases between the germline ends. This CDR3 spans 15 amino acids. CDR3 loop: CAISEGGLTYNEQFF. The CDR3 DNA follows: TGTGCCATCAGTGAGGGCGGACTCACCTACAATGAGCAGTTCTTC.

The chain has TRBV15 and TRBJ1-2; D unclear. V was pared by 5 bases and J by 8 bases, with 15 bases between. Germline assignment: CDR1 LNHNV and CDR2 YYDKDF (reference sequence). The CDR3 is made up of 13 amino acids. CDR3 bases: TGTGCCACCAGCCTCAGATCCCTCTGGGGCTACACCTTC. The encoded protein is CATSLRSLWGYTF.

This clone has just a few counts. The chain recombines TRBV30 with TRBJ2-1, with TRBD1 as a possible D gene (6 bases). The germline V gene has CDR1 GTSNPN and CDR2 SVGIG (reference sequence). The CDR3 runs to 13 residues. V was cut by 4 bases and J by 10 bases, with 17 bases left in between. CDR3 bases: TGTGCCTGGACCGGACGGGCCCAGGGGGAGCAGTTCTTC. This encodes CAWTGRAQGEQFF.